The sequence of this T cell receptor (beta chain) was determined in a study of Graves' ophthalmopathy and Graves' hyperthyroidism. Points from the study as a whole: In blood appeared most of the expanded thyroid clonotypes whose frequency exceeded 0.001. Between ophthalmopathy and stable hyperthyroidism, a 13-signature model drew a separation with 87.88% sensitivity and around 80% specificity.

Other autoimmune disease, uncontrolled infection, pregnancy and lactation led to exclusion. PBMCs were isolated by Ficoll-Paque density gradient centrifugation, using around 10 ml of fresh peripheral blood as the starting material. On this clonotype: Antigen specificity is unknown. A much larger clone differs by one base, so this may be a read error. A read error is likely, as this CDR3 ends without the conserved phenylalanine or tryptophan.

In germline, CDR1 is MNHEY, CDR2 SVGEGT. V dropped 6 bases and J dropped 4 bases, with 18 bases sitting between them. This CDR3 region has 15 residues. RNA transcripts served as template for amplifying TCR beta CDR3 sequences. Scientists carried out first-round RT-PCR using HTBI primers and then a second-round multiplex PCR. TCRdb called the multiplex PCR reads again in MiXCR, with one record for every CDR3 protein. Seen here are around 600,000 distinct CDR3 sequences, roughly two fifths observed once, and the top ten hold more than 2.5%. The chain uses TRBV6-2 or TRBV6-3 and TRBJ1-2; D might be TRBD1 (6 bases). Material: peripheral blood. The source is an adult man with Graves' ophthalmopathy. CDR3 bases: TGTGCCAGCAGCCAAGGAACAGGGTGGGGCTATGGCTACACCCTC. Protein product: CASSQGTGWGYGYTL.